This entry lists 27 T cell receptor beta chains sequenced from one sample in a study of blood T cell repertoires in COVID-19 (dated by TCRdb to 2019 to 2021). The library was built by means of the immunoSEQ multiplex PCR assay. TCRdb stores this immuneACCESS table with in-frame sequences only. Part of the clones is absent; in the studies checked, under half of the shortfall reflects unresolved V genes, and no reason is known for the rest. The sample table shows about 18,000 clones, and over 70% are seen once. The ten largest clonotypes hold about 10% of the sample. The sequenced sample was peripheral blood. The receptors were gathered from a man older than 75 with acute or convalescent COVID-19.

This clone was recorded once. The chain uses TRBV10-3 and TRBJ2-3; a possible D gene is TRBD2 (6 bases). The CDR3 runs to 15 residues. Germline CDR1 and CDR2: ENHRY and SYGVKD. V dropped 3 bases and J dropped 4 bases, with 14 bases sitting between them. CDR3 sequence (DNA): TGTGCCATCAGTGACACATGGGGAGGATCAGATACGCAGTATTTT. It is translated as CAISDTWGGSDTQYF.

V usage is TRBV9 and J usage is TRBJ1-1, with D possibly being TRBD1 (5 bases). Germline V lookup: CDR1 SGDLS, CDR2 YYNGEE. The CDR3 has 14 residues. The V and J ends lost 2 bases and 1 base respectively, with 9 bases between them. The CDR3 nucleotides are TGTGCCAGCAGCGTCCGGGGGACGAACACTGAAGCTTTCTTT. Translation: CASSVRGTNTEAFF.

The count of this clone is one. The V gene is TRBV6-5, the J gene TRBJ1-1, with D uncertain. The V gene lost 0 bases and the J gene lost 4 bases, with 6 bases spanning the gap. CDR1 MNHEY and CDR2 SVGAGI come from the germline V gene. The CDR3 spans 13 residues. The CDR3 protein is CASSYSEGTEAFF. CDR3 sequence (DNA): TGTGCCAGCAGTTACTCCGAGGGCACTGAAGCTTTCTTT.

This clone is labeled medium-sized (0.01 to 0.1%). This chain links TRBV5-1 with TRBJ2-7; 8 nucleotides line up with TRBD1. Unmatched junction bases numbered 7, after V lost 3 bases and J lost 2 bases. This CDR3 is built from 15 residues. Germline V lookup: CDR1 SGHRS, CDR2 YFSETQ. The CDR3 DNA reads TGCGCCAGCAGCTCCTCAGGGGGCGACACCTACGAGCAGTACTTC. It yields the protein CASSSSGGDTYEQYF.

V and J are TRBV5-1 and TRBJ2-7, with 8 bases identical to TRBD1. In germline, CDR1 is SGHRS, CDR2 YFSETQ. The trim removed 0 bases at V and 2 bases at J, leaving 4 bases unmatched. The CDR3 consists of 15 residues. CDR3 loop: CASSLGGQVTYEQYF. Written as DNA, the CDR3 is TGCGCCAGCAGCTTGGGGGGACAGGTGACCTACGAGCAGTACTTC.

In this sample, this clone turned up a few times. CDR3 sequence (DNA): TGTGCCAGCAGCCAAGGAGGGACAGTTCCCTACGAGCAGTACTTC. Residues: CASSQGGTVPYEQYF. V gene TRBV14 combines with J gene TRBJ2-7, with 7 bases aligning to TRBD1. V was pared by 1 base and J by 2 bases, with 5 bases of the junction left unmatched. The CDR3 runs 15 residues. Germline V gene sequence: CDR1 SGHDN, CDR2 FVKESK. Full variable domain (remainder filled in from reference TRBV14 and TRBJ2-7): EAGVTQFPSHSVIEKGQTVTLRCDPISGHDNLYWYRRVMGKEIKFLLHFVKESKQDESGMPNNRFLAERTGGTYSTLKVQPAELEDSGVYFCASSQGGTVPYEQYFGPGTRLTVT.

CDR3 bases: TGTGCCAGCAGTTACTGGCGGGGTGTGAATTCACCCCTCCACTTT. The encoded protein is CASSYWRGVNSPLHF. This chain links TRBV6-5 with TRBJ1-6; D remains ambiguous. The CDR3 spans 15 residues. V lost 1 base, J lost 7 bases, and 11 bases lay in between. CDR1 and CDR2 (germline): MNHEY, SVGAGI.

The DNA of the CDR3 is TGCGCCAGCAGCTTGTCACTAGCGGGGGACCTTAGCACAGATACGCAGTATTTT. Amino acid sequence: CASSLSLAGDLSTDTQYF. The chain links TRBV5-1 to TRBJ2-3, with 11 positions matching TRBD2. V dropped 1 base and J dropped 0; count of bases not matched to a gene: 7. The length of the CDR3 is 18 residues. Germline lookup yields CDR1 SGHRS and CDR2 YFSETQ.

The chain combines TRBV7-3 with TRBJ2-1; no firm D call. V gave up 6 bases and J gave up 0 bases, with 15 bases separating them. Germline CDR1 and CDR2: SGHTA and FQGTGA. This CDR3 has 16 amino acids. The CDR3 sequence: CASSLGPPDSYNEQFF. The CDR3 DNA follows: TGTGCCAGCAGTCTAGGTCCCCCAGACTCCTACAATGAGCAGTTCTTC.

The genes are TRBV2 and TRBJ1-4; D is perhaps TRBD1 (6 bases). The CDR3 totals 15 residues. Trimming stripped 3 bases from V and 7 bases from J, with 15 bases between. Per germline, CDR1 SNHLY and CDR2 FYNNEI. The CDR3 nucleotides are TGTGCCAGCAGTGAGGAACAGGGAAGAGGTGAAAAACTGTTTTTT. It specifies CASSEEQGRGEKLFF.

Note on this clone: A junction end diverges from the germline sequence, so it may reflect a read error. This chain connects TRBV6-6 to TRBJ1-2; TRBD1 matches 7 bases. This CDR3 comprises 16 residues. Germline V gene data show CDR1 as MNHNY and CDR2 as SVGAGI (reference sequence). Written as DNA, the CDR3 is TGTGCCAGCATTTACTCAGGGACAGCCCCTAACTATGGCTACACCTTC. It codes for CASIYSGTAPNYGYTF.

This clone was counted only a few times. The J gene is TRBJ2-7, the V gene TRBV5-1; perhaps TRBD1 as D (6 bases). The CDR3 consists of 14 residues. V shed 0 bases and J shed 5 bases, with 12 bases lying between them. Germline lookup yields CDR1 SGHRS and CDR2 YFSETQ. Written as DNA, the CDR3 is TGCGCCAGCAGCTTGGACAGGGTGTCCGACGAGCAGTACTTC. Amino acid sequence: CASSLDRVSDEQYF.

In nucleotides, the CDR3 is TGTGCCAGCAGGGCCGACAGGGGCCCCCTAGAGACCCAGTACTTC. Its protein product is CASRADRGPLETQYF. The J gene is TRBJ2-5, the V gene TRBV2; TRBD1 agrees at 8 bases. There are 15 residues in the CDR3. Germline V gene lookup returns CDR1 SNHLY and CDR2 FYNNEI. The ends lost 6 bases at V and 4 bases at J; junction bases unmatched: 10.

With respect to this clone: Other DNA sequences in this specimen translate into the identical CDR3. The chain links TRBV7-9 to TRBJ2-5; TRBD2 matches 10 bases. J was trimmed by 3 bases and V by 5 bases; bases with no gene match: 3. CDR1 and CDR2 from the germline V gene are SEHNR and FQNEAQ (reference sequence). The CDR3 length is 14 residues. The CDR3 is CASSPGLAEETQYF. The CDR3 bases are TGTGCCAGCAGCCCCGGACTAGCGGAAGAGACCCAGTACTTC.

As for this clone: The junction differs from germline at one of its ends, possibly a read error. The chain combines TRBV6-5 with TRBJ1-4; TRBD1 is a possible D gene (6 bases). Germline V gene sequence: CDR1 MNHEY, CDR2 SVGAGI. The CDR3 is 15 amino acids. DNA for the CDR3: TGTGCAAGCACAGCAGGGGCGGCTAGGGATGAAAAACTGTTTTTT. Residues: CASTAGAARDEKLFF.

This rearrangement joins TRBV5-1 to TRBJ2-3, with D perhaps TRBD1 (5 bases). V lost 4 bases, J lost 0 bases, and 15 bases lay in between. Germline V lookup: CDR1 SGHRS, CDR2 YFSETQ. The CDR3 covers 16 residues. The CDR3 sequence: CASSPGAFTSTDTQYF. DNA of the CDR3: TGCGCCAGCAGCCCTGGGGCGTTTACTAGCACAGATACGCAGTATTTT.

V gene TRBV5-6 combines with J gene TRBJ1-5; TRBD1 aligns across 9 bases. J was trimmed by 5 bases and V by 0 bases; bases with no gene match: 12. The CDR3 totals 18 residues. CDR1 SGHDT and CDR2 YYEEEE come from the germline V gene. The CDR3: CASSLGPPGTGSHQPQHF. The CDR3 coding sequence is TGTGCCAGCAGCTTGGGCCCCCCCGGGACAGGGTCGCATCAGCCCCAGCATTTT.

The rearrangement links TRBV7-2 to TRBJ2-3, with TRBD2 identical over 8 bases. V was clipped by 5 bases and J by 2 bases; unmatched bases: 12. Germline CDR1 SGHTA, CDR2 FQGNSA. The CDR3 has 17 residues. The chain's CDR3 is CASSTLTKRGFTDTQYF. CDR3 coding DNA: TGTGCCAGCAGCACCTTGACTAAGCGGGGGTTCACAGATACGCAGTATTTT.

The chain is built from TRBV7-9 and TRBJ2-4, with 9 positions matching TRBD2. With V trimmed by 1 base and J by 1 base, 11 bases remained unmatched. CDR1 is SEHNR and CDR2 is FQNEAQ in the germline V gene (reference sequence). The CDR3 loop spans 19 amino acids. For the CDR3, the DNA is TGTGCCAGCAGCTTAGTTATAGCGGGGGACTTTCGCGCCAAAAACATTCAGTACTTC. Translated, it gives CASSLVIAGDFRAKNIQYF. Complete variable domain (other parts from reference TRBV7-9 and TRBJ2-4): DTGVSQNPRHKITKRGQNVTFRCDPISEHNRLYWYRQTLGQGPEFLTYFQNEAQLEKSRLLSDRFSAERPKGSFSTLEIQRTEQGDSAMYLCASSLVIAGDFRAKNIQYFGAGTRLSVL.

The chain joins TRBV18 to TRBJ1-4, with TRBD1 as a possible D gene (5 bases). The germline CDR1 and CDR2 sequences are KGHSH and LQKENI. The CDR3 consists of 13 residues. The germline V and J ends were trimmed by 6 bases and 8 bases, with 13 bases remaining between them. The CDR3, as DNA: TGTGCCAGCTCTCCGGGGGATAGCGAAAAACTGTTTTTT. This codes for CASSPGDSEKLFF. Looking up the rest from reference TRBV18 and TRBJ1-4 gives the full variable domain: NAGVMQNPRHLVRRRGQEARLRCSPMKGHSHVYWYRQLPEEGLKFMVYLQKENIIDESGMPKERFSAEFPKEGPSILRIQQVVRGDSAAYFCASSPGDSEKLFFGSGTQLSVL.

CDR3 in DNA: TGTGCCAGTAGTGGTAGCAGACAGCCCCAGCATTTT. Amino acid sequence: CASSGSRQPQHF. The chain couples TRBV19 to TRBJ1-5; D gene unclear. Germline CDR1 reads LNHDA; CDR2 reads SQIVND (reference sequence). Trimming cost V 5 bases and J 7 bases, with 9 bases left between them. This CDR3 is built from 12 residues. Variable domain in full (rest from reference TRBV19 and TRBJ1-5): DGGITQSPKYLFRKEGQNVTLSCEQNLNHDAMYWYRQDPGQGLRLIYYSQIVNDFQKGDIAEGYSVSREKKESFPLTVTSAQKNPTAFYLCASSGSRQPQHFGDGTRLSIL.

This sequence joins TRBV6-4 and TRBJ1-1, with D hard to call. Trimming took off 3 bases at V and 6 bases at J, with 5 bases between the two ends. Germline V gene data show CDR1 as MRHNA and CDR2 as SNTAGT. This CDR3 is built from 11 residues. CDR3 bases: TGTGCCAGCAGTGAACAGTCTGAAGCTTTCTTT. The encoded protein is CASSEQSEAFF.

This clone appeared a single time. CDR3 nucleotides: TGTGCCAGCAGCCCGAGCCTAAGACAGAGCTATGGCTACACCTTC. Amino acid sequence: CASSPSLRQSYGYTF. The chain has TRBV3-1 (or the pseudogene TRBV3-2) and TRBJ1-2, with a weak D call TRBD1 (5 bases). Germline CDR1 is LGHDT and CDR2 is YNNKEL (reference sequence). The CDR3 is made up of 15 amino acids. V was trimmed by 4 bases and J by 4 bases, leaving 16 bases between them.

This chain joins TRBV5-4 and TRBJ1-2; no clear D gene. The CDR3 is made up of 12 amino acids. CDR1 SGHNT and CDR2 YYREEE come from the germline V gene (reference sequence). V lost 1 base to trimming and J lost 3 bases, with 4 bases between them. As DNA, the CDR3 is TGTGCCAGCAGCTTGCCCGACTATGGCTACACCTTC. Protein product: CASSLPDYGYTF.

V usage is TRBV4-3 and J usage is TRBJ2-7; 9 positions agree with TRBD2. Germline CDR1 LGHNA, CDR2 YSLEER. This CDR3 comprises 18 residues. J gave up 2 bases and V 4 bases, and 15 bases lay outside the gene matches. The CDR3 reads CASSPTFQAGGSPYEQYF. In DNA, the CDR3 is TGCGCCAGCAGCCCGACTTTTCAGGCGGGGGGGTCCCCCTACGAGCAGTACTTC.

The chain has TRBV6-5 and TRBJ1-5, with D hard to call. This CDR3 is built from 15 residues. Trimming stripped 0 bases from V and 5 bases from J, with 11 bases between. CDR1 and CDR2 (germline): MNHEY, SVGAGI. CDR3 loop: CASSYSPGFDQPQHF. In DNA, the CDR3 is TGTGCCAGCAGTTACTCGCCGGGGTTCGATCAGCCCCAGCATTTT.

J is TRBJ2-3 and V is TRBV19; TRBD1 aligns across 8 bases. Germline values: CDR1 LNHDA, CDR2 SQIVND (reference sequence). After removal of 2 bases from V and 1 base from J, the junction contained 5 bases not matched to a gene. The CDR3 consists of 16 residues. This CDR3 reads CASSIISRGRTDTQYF. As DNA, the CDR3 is TGTGCCAGTAGTATAATTAGCAGGGGGCGCACAGATACGCAGTATTTT.